This T cell receptor beta chain appears in the sequencing data of a study of blood T cell repertoires in COVID-19. Study at large: Specimens from acute and convalescent COVID-19 originated in the United States, Italy and Spain.

Germline loops: CDR1 MGHRA, CDR2 YSYEKL. The CDR3 length is 12 residues. V was shortened by 8 bases and J by 4 bases, with 11 bases between the two germline ends. Original analysis: Researchers report that nucleated cell counts were estimated from reference gene primer amplification. TCRdb's table, derived via immunoSEQ multiplex PCR, lists solely in-frame clones and lacks some. V, J and clone size are those of that table, while D and trimming were read from the DNA. The data contain roughly 280,000 clones, approximately 85% of them singletons. V and J are TRBV4-1 and TRBJ1-2; unclear D gene. The clonotype was recovered from a woman aged 70 to 79 with acute or convalescent COVID-19. The sample taken for sequencing was peripheral blood. The CDR3 DNA sequence: TGCGCCAGCGCTGGGGAGGTCTATGGCTACACCTTC. It is translated as CASAGEVYGYTF.